This T cell receptor (beta chain) was recovered during a study of blood T cell repertoires in COVID-19. Looked up from germline, CDR1 is SGHTA and CDR2 is FQGNSA. The V and J ends lost 7 bases and 1 base respectively, with 11 bases between them. The CDR3 has 14 residues. TCRdb keeps only in-frame clones here, not all; method: immunoSEQ multiplex PCR. The sample lists some 130,000 clones; about 89% were seen once. Sequences were obtained from peripheral blood. This clonotype was obtained from a man aged 55 to 70 with active or convalescent COVID-19. The chain couples TRBV7-2 to TRBJ2-4; D remains unclear. DNA of the CDR3: TGTGCCAGCAACCCGGCGGTGGCCAAAAACATTCAGTACTTC. Translated, it gives CASNPAVAKNIQYF.